One sample yielded the 21 T cell receptor beta chains listed below, sequenced in a study of CD8+CD57+ T cells in acquired aplastic anemia. Genomic DNA served as template for TCR beta VDJ and CDR3 profiling. Via MiXCR, TCRdb re-called the reads, giving one row per CDR3 protein. The sample includes some 210,000 distinct CDR3 sequences, over 60% seen only once; the top ten take less than 30%. The sample comprised sorted CD4+, CD8+, or CD8+CD57+ T cells (not recorded which) from PBMCs. These receptors all come from a human donor in good health.

This clonotype was seen many times. The chain joins TRBV7-2 to TRBJ2-7, with TRBD2 matching 9 bases. Looked up from germline, CDR1 is SGHTA and CDR2 is FQGNSA. The CDR3 consists of 14 residues. Trimming cost V 3 bases and J 3 bases; bases outside gene matches: 3. CDR3 bases: TGTGCCAGCAGCTTGACTAGCGGAAGCTACGAGCAGTACTTC. This gives the protein CASSLTSGSYEQYF.

The rearrangement uses TRBV2 and TRBJ1-5; no firm D call. The ends were cut back, 4 bases at V and 2 bases at J, with 9 bases in the middle. CDR1 SNHLY and CDR2 FYNNEI come from the germline V gene. CDR3 length: 14 amino acids. CDR3 DNA: TGTGCCAGCAGTGGGTTGACCGGCAATCAGCCCCAGCATTTT. This codes for CASSGLTGNQPQHF.

The rearrangement links TRBV5-1 to TRBJ2-3; either TRBD1 or TRBD2 may supply D (5 bases each). Germline V gene lookup returns CDR1 SGHRS and CDR2 YFSETQ. Trimming removed 0 bases at V and 7 bases at J, with 15 bases between. The CDR3 has 15 residues. The CDR3 region is CASSLGDALGHTQYF. The CDR3 nucleotides read TGCGCCAGCAGCTTGGGGGACGCGCTCGGCCATACGCAGTATTTT.

This clonotype was counted only a few times. The chain couples TRBV7-9 to TRBJ1-5; D possibly corresponds to TRBD1 (5 bases). Germline CDR1 is SEHNR and CDR2 is FQNEAQ (reference sequence). The germline V and J ends were trimmed by 5 bases and 5 bases, with 10 bases remaining between them. The CDR3 has 13 residues. Written as DNA, the CDR3 is TGTGCCAGCAGCCGGACAAGGGATCAGCCCCAGCATTTT. Its protein is CASSRTRDQPQHF.

V and J are TRBV2 and TRBJ2-5; D gene ambiguous. The germline gives CDR1 SNHLY, CDR2 FYNNEI. This CDR3 has 14 amino acids. The V end was cut by 3 bases, the J end by 3 bases, with 11 bases between. The CDR3 DNA sequence: TGTGCCAGCAGTGACGGCAGAAAAAAAGAGACCCAGTACTTC. This sequence encodes CASSDGRKKETQYF.

This clonotype has ten or more counts. This chain links TRBV20-1 with TRBJ2-7, with 7 nucleotides matching TRBD2. Germline-derived CDR1 and CDR2 are DFQATT and SNEGSKA (reference sequence). The length of the CDR3 is 17 residues. Losses at the gene ends were 0 bases for V and 4 bases for J; bases not matched to a gene: 15. The CDR3 sequence is CSARDSGGSVSPYEQYF. The CDR3 DNA is TGCAGTGCTAGAGATTCGGGGGGTTCTGTATCGCCGTACGAGCAGTACTTC.

The rearrangement links TRBV20-1 to TRBJ2-5; no firm D call. The CDR3 consists of 10 residues. CDR1 is DFQATT and CDR2 is SNEGSKA in the germline V gene (reference sequence). Trimming took 4 bases from V and 5 from J, leaving 5 bases between them. The CDR3 DNA sequence: TGCAGTGCTATCCGGGAGACCCAGTACTTC. This codes for CSAIRETQYF.

This clonotype was recorded a few times. The chain recombines TRBV12-3 or TRBV12-4 with TRBJ2-1, with 8 bases that match TRBD2. J lost 13 bases, V lost 5 bases, and 7 bases had no gene match. This CDR3 is built from 12 residues. The CDR3 loop reads CASSGDSGAQFF. CDR3 nucleotide sequence: TGTGCCAGCAGTGGGGATAGCGGGGCTCAGTTCTTC.

The chain has TRBV19 and TRBJ1-5; D is uncertain. The germline V gene has CDR1 LNHDA and CDR2 SQIVND (reference sequence). Between the trimmed V and J ends, which lost 3 bases and 2 bases, there was a span of 5 bases. CDR3 length equals 13 residues. The CDR3 DNA follows: TGTGCCAGTAGTATCGATGGCAATCAGCCCCAGCATTTT. It yields the protein CASSIDGNQPQHF.

This clonotype was detected only once. The rearrangement uses TRBV20-1 and TRBJ1-2, with 11 bases lining up with TRBD1. Germline V lookup: CDR1 DFQATT, CDR2 SNEGSKA (reference sequence). Germline trimming cut 1 base from V and 8 bases from J; bases unmatched to any gene: 3. The CDR3 is 13 residues long. In DNA, the CDR3 is TGCAGTGCTAGAGGGTGGACAGGGGGCGGCTACACCTTC. This codes for CSARGWTGGGYTF.

This clonotype was picked up many times. The chain uses TRBV7-8 and TRBJ2-2, with TRBD2 matching over 15 bases. The CDR3 spans 19 residues. V dropped 1 base and J dropped 4; count of bases not matched to a gene: 7. The V gene's germline CDR1 is SGHVS and CDR2 FQNEAQ. CDR3 sequence reads: CASSLGTSGRALGTGELFF. CDR3 sequence (DNA): TGTGCCAGCAGCTTAGGGACTAGCGGGAGGGCCTTGGGCACCGGGGAGCTGTTTTTT.

Worth noting for this clonotype: In this CDR3 the conserved last residue, phenylalanine or tryptophan, is missing, so a read error is likely. The J gene is TRBJ2-3, the V gene TRBV20-1, with D possibly TRBD1 on 5 matching bases. Germline V gives CDR1 DFQATT, CDR2 SNEGSKA (reference sequence). The CDR3 spans 14 residues. The CDR3 coding sequence is TGCAGTGCGAGAGGATGGGCGAACACAGGTACGCAGTATATT. Its protein product is CSARGWANTGTQYI.

This chain joins TRBV10-1 and TRBJ2-3, with TRBD2 matching over 13 bases. This CDR3 contains 17 residues. The germline gives CDR1 WNHNN, CDR2 SYGVQD (reference sequence). V was pared by 6 bases and J by 6 bases, with 12 bases of the junction left unmatched. The CDR3 protein is CASSQGGLAGVGDTQYF. The CDR3 DNA sequence: TGCGCCAGCAGCCAGGGCGGACTAGCGGGAGTAGGGGATACGCAGTATTTT.

This rearrangement joins TRBV3-1 to TRBJ2-1; D gene ambiguous. Germline CDR1 and CDR2: LGHDT and YNNKEL (reference sequence). The CDR3 runs to 14 residues. Trimming stripped 4 bases from V and 1 base from J, with 8 bases between. CDR3 in DNA: TGTGCCAGCAGCCCCCCGGGTTCCTACAATGAGCAGTTCTTC. Protein: CASSPPGSYNEQFF.

The J gene is TRBJ1-1, the V gene TRBV10-3; no firm D call. This CDR3 spans 14 amino acids. Germline V gene lookup returns CDR1 ENHRY and CDR2 SYGVKD. The V gene lost 3 bases and the J gene lost 2 bases, with 10 bases spanning the gap. CDR3 sequence reads: CAISDGKQNTEAFF. CDR3 sequence (DNA): TGTGCCATCAGTGATGGCAAGCAAAACACTGAAGCTTTCTTT.

This clonotype was counted between two and nine times. As DNA, the CDR3 is TGTGCCAGCAGTTTATCGGTGGGACAGGCCTACAATGAGCAGTTCTTC. It is translated as CASSLSVGQAYNEQFF. The V call is TRBV27, the J call TRBJ2-1, with 8 bases matching TRBD1. Germline lookup yields CDR1 MNHEY and CDR2 SMNVEV (reference sequence). V shed 0 bases, J shed 2 bases, and the junction held 3 bases outside the gene matches. CDR3 size: 16 residues.

This rearrangement joins TRBV12-3 or TRBV12-4 to TRBJ1-2; 7 positions agree with TRBD1. The CDR3 loop spans 14 amino acids. V gave up 4 bases and J gave up 2 bases; unmatched junction bases: 4. The DNA for the CDR3 is TGTGCCAGCAGTTACTCGACAGGGAACTATGGCTACACCTTC. This sequence encodes CASSYSTGNYGYTF.

This clonotype was seen ten or more times. This chain uses TRBV20-1 with TRBJ1-2; perhaps TRBD1 as D (5 bases). This CDR3 comprises 14 residues. Deletions cut 3 bases from V and 8 bases from J, with 19 bases between. Germline CDR1 and CDR2: DFQATT and SNEGSKA (reference sequence). The CDR3: CSASDSRQYGGYTF. The CDR3 bases are TGCAGTGCTAGCGATTCGAGACAGTACGGGGGCTACACCTTC.

This chain uses TRBV15 with TRBJ1-4; no clear D. V dropped 0 bases and J dropped 3 bases, with 8 bases sitting between them. Germline CDR1 and CDR2: LNHNV and YYDKDF (reference sequence). The CDR3 loop spans 15 amino acids. CDR3 bases: TGTGCCACCAGCAGAGACCAGAGGCCTAATGAAAAACTGTTTTTT. Translation: CATSRDQRPNEKLFF.

This clonotype was found a few times. The rearrangement uses TRBV7-6 and TRBJ1-5, with D possibly matching TRBD1 (5 bases). CDR3 length: 13 residues. Germline CDR1 SGHVS, CDR2 FNYEAQ. The ends were cut back, 4 bases at V and 4 bases at J, with 8 bases in the middle. CDR3 in amino acids: CASSSDRNQPQHF. In DNA form, the CDR3 reads TGTGCCAGCAGCTCAGACAGAAATCAGCCCCAGCATTTT.

The chain combines TRBV11-2 with TRBJ1-5; 11 bases align to TRBD1. Germline V CDR1 and CDR2: SGHAT, FQNNGV. Trimming took 1 base from V and 9 from J; bases not matched to a gene: 11. The CDR3 runs 17 residues. CDR3 in DNA: TGTGCCAGCAGCTTAGTGAACATGGGACAGGGGGATCGGCCCCAGCATTTT. Its protein product is CASSLVNMGQGDRPQHF.